This is a list of T cell receptor beta chains from one sample in a study of T cell repertoires in cytomegalovirus infection. TCRdb itself ran the reads through MiXCR, one entry per CDR3 protein. The data contain about 360,000 distinct CDR3 sequences, over 15% of them singletons. Material for sequencing was PBMCs. The receptor set was obtained from a human donor in good health (CMV status not recorded). Some clones in this sample may be carry-over from other donors' samples. Each CDR3 is given with its conserved first and last residue. Fields, in order: CDR3 length, D gene, J gene, V gene, clone size, CDR3 DNA, CDR3 protein. The D gene is left open where the match is weak. Some rows mark clone size as missing; the rest say once, few, many or name a class of expanded clone.

>13|TRBD1|TRBJ1-5|TRBV20-1|few
TGCAGTGCTAGAAAGACAGGGGATCAGCCCCAGCATTTT
CSARKTGDQPQHF
>14|-|TRBJ1-1|TRBV7-6|many
TGTGCCAGCAGCTTAGTTTCGGGTTACACTGAAGCTTTCTTT
CASSLVSGYTEAFF
>14|-|TRBJ2-7|TRBV7-9|-
TGTGCCAGCAGCTTTAACGGGGAAGTCTACGAGCAGTACTTC
CASSFNGEVYEQYF
>14|-|TRBJ1-5|TRBV7-8|many
TGTGCCAGCAGCTTAGTGGAGCGCAATCAGCCCCAGCATTTT
CASSLVERNQPQHF
>13|-|TRBJ2-1|TRBV6-1|-
TGTGCCACCGAGAGTTTAACGTACAATGAGCAGTTCTTC
CATESLTYNEQFF
>15|TRBD1|TRBJ1-2|TRBV7-8|many
TGTGCCAGCAGCTTGCTGACAGGGGGGAACTATGGCTACACCTTC
CASSLLTGGNYGYTF
>12|-|TRBJ2-1|TRBV6-2/TRBV6-3|-
TGTGCCAGCAGTTGGTACGTGGGAGAGCAGTTCTTC
CASSWYVGEQFF
>14|TRBD1|TRBJ1-1|TRBV5-1|few
TGCGCCAGCAGCTTGGAAGGGACAGAGACTGAAGCTTTCTTT
CASSLEGTETEAFF
>13|-|TRBJ1-4|TRBV7-2|many
TGTGCCAGCAGCTTAGGGGGTAATGAAAAACTGTTTTTT
CASSLGGNEKLFF
>16|-|TRBJ2-2|TRBV7-9|-
TGTGCCAGCAGCTTATCCCAGACTGGGAGGACCGGGGAGCTGTTTTTT
CASSLSQTGRTGELFF
>13|-|TRBJ1-2|TRBV20-1|few
TGCAGTGCTAGAGATCGGCAGGGCTATGGCTACACCTTC
CSARDRQGYGYTF
>13|-|TRBJ1-3|TRBV12-3/TRBV12-4|few
TGTGCCAGCAGTTTTCAGTCTGGAAACACCATATATTTT
CASSFQSGNTIYF
>12|-|TRBJ2-1|TRBV7-2|many
TGTGCCAGCAGCTTAATGGGCAATGAGCAGTTCTTC
CASSLMGNEQFF
>15|-|TRBJ2-6|TRBV20-1|once
TGCAGTGCTAGCCGTGGGGGAGCTGGGGCCAACGTCCTGACTTTC
CSASRGGAGANVLTF
>15|TRBD1|TRBJ1-6|TRBV4-1|few
TGCGCCAGCAGCCGGGGACAGATACTCAATTCACCCCTCCACTTT
CASSRGQILNSPLHF
>16|TRBD2|TRBJ2-3|TRBV20-1|many
TGCAGTGCTAGAGCAGCCATAGCGGGAGGAACAGATACGCAGTATTTT
CSARAAIAGGTDTQYF
>16|TRBD2|TRBJ2-3|TRBV7-9|-
TGTGCCAGCAGCCAATCGGCTAGCGGGAGTGGAGATACGCAGTATTTT
CASSQSASGSGDTQYF
>15|TRBD1|TRBJ1-2|TRBV7-9|few
TGTGCCAGCAGCCCGTTCGACAGGGCTAACTATGGCTACACCTTC
CASSPFDRANYGYTF
>13|-|TRBJ2-3|TRBV11-3|-
TGTGCCAGCAGCCACCCGTACTCAGATACGCAGTATTTT
CASSHPYSDTQYF
>13|-|TRBJ1-1|TRBV11-2|few
TGTGCCAGCAGCTTGTATCAAGGCACTGAAGCTTTCTTT
CASSLYQGTEAFF
>15|-|TRBJ1-5|TRBV6-6|-
TGTGCCAGCACCACGGGTCCAAGGGACAATCAGCCCCAGCATTTT
CASTTGPRDNQPQHF
>14|-|TRBJ1-2|TRBV6-2/TRBV6-3|many
TGTGCCAGCGGAAAACTGGACCGAAACTATGGCTACACCTTC
CASGKLDRNYGYTF
>16|TRBD2|TRBJ2-2|TRBV6-2/TRBV6-3|many
TGTGCCAGCAGCCAAGGACTAGCACCAGGTACCGGGGAGCTGTTTTTT
CASSQGLAPGTGELFF
>14|-|TRBJ1-5|TRBV28|few
TGTGCCAGCAGTTTCCTCCACGAAGATCAGCCCCAGCATTTT
CASSFLHEDQPQHF
>12|-|TRBJ2-3|TRBV7-2|many
TGTGCCAGCAGCCCCCCTACAGAAACGCAGTATTTT
CASSPPTETQYF
>16|-|TRBJ1-5|TRBV10-3|-
TGTGCCATCAGTGAGTCTAGACCAGGGGGCAATCAGCCCCAGCATTTT
CAISESRPGGNQPQHF
>15|-|TRBJ1-4|TRBV6-1|-
TGTGCCAGCAGAATAAGGGGGGCGACTAATGAAAAACTGTTTTTT
CASRIRGATNEKLFF
>13|-|TRBJ2-1|TRBV11-2|many
TGTGCCAGCAGCTTAGGGCCCTACAATGAGCAGTTCTTC
CASSLGPYNEQFF
>14|-|TRBJ2-7|TRBV5-1|few
TGCGCCAGCAGCTTTGCGGTCGAGTCCTACGAGCAGTACTTC
CASSFAVESYEQYF
>12|-|TRBJ2-5|TRBV7-2|many
TGTGCCAGCAGCTTAGCGTTGGAGACCCAGTACTTC
CASSLALETQYF
>15|-|TRBJ1-5|TRBV7-2|-
TGTGCCAGCAGCTTAGCGAGTGGGTTGTGGGAGCCCCAGCATTTT
CASSLASGLWEPQHF
>15|-|TRBJ1-2|TRBV4-1|many
TGCGCCAGCAGCCAAATCGACAGCCTCCCGCGTGGCTACACCTTC
CASSQIDSLPRGYTF
>14|-|TRBJ2-7|TRBV12-3/TRBV12-4|-
TGTGCCAGCAGTTCTCATAGTCTCGACTACGAGCAGTACTTC
CASSSHSLDYEQYF
>13|TRBD2|TRBJ2-1|TRBV12-3/TRBV12-4|-
TGTGCCAGCAGTCGCGCCGGGACTAGCGGGCAGTTCTTC
CASSRAGTSGQFF
>12|-|TRBJ2-3|TRBV7-9|many
TGTGCCAGCAGCCGCGAAACAGATACGCAGTATTTT
CASSRETDTQYF
>15|-|TRBJ1-5|TRBV6-2/TRBV6-3|few
TGTGCCAGCAGAGCGTGGGCCGGTGGCAATCAGCCCCAGCATTTT
CASRAWAGGNQPQHF
>14|-|TRBJ2-2|TRBV6-5|-
TGTGCCAGCAGTTACTCAGTCGGTGGCGGGGAGCTGTTTTTT
CASSYSVGGGELFF
>14|TRBD1|TRBJ1-3|TRBV7-2|-
TGTGCCAGCACCCCCAGGACAGGTGCGGACACCATATATTTT
CASTPRTGADTIYF
>15|-|TRBJ2-3|TRBV27|-
TGTGCCAGCAGTTTCCTCCCTAGAACCACAGATACGCAGTATTTT
CASSFLPRTTDTQYF
>13|-|TRBJ1-2|TRBV18|few
TGTGCCAGCTCACCACCAGGGCGCTATGGCTACACCTTC
CASSPPGRYGYTF
>15|-|TRBJ2-3|TRBV24-1|-
TGTGCCACCAGTGGCACGTCCGGAGGACGCGATACGCAGTATTTT
CATSGTSGGRDTQYF
>16|-|TRBJ1-6|TRBV7-2|-
TGTGCCAGCAGCAGAGAACCGGCAGCCATTAATTCACCCCTCCACTTT
CASSREPAAINSPLHF
>14|-|TRBJ1-6|TRBV7-8|few
TGTGCCAGCAGCTTAACTAGAAGTGAGTCACCCCTCCACTTT
CASSLTRSESPLHF
>17|-|TRBJ1-6|TRBV7-8|many
TGTGCCAGCAGCTTACGGGGGACGAGGTCCTATAATTCACCCCTCCACTTT
CASSLRGTRSYNSPLHF
>16|-|TRBJ2-4|TRBV19|-
TGTGCCAGTAGTATTCTACAAGGGGGAGGCAAAAACATTCAGTACTTC
CASSILQGGGKNIQYF